This T cell receptor beta chain was sequenced for a study of T-cell reconstitution after alpha-beta-depleted transplantation in children. The authors prepared the TCRbeta library with unique molecular identifiers. TCRdb recomputed calls from the PCR reads with MiXCR, one row per CDR3 protein. The table lists approximately 1,000,000 distinct CDR3 sequences, around 30% of them singletons, with more than 25% in the top ten. The source material was PBMCs, mostly from graft donor cells, sampled 360 days after TCRalphabeta/CD19-depleted stem cell transplant. The sequence was obtained from a boy less than two years old who had a stem cell transplant for SCID, so the T cells may come from the graft donor.

In nucleotides, the CDR3 is TGTGCCAGCAGCTTAGCGGGCCACGTCGGGTACTTC. Protein sequence: CASSLAGHVGYF. The V gene is TRBV7-8, the J gene TRBJ2-7; D ambiguous. V was pared by 0 bases and J by 12 bases, with 12 bases between. CDR3 length equals 12 residues. Germline V gene data show CDR1 as SGHVS and CDR2 as FQNEAQ.